The 11 T cell receptor beta chains below come from one sample, sequenced in a study of long-term antiretroviral therapy in people with HIV (dated by TCRdb to between 2021 and 2023). Sequencing of the TRB variable region was done with the immunoSEQ hsTCRB v3.0 assay at survey level resolution. As stored in TCRdb, this immuneACCESS dataset retains in-frame rearrangements with V and J assigned. A fraction of the clones does not appear; measured against another copy, unresolved V genes explain less than half of the discrepancy, and the remainder lacks a known reason. Across this sample there are roughly 17,000 clones, with around 83% seen only once. Jointly, the top ten make up about 5.2% of the sample. The material was unsorted PBMCs, obtained 0.5 years after starting antiretroviral therapy. Every receptor here comes from a middle-aged woman with HIV.

The V and J genes are TRBV18 and TRBJ2-1; D not certain. This CDR3 comprises 13 residues. V lost 0 bases and J 6 bases, leaving 6 bases between the germline ends. Germline V CDR1 and CDR2: KGHSH, LQKENI. In nucleotides, the CDR3 is TGTGCCAGCTCACCACCGACATCCAATGAGCAGTTCTTC. This encodes CASSPPTSNEQFF.

The CDR3, as DNA: TGTGCCAGTAGTATTCAGGGGCTACCATCAGATACGCAGTATTTT. Translated: CASSIQGLPSDTQYF. The V call is TRBV19, the J call TRBJ2-3, with a weak D call TRBD1 (6 bases). The CDR3 runs to 15 residues. With 3 bases removed from V and 4 bases from J, the gap between germline ends came to 14 bases. The V gene's germline CDR1 is LNHDA and CDR2 SQIVND (reference sequence).

The chain uses TRBV10-3 and TRBJ1-1; D perhaps matches TRBD1 (6 bases). CDR3 length equals 15 residues. V shed 0 bases and J shed 6 bases, with 14 bases lying between them. From germline, CDR1 is ENHRY and CDR2 SYGVKD. CDR3 in amino acids: CAISESTGIGSEAFF. DNA for the CDR3: TGTGCCATCAGTGAGTCGACAGGAATTGGGTCTGAAGCTTTCTTT.

The chain is built from TRBV30 and TRBJ2-1; D unresolved. Trimming shortened V by 2 bases and J by 0 bases, and 14 bases separated the two germline ends. This CDR3 contains 16 residues. Looked up from germline, CDR1 is GTSNPN and CDR2 is SVGIG (reference sequence). CDR3 in amino acids: CAWSPDVWGSYNEQFF. As DNA, the CDR3 is TGTGCCTGGAGTCCGGATGTTTGGGGCTCCTACAATGAGCAGTTCTTC.

J is TRBJ2-7 and V is TRBV18; TRBD2 agrees at 11 bases. V was clipped by 4 bases and J by 4 bases; unmatched bases: 3. Germline V gene data show CDR1 as KGHSH and CDR2 as LQKENI. This CDR3 is 14 amino acids long. The chain's CDR3 is CASSLIAGGYEQYF. Written as DNA, the CDR3 is TGTGCCAGCTCACTAATAGCGGGAGGGTACGAGCAGTACTTC.

The chain employs TRBV6-6 and TRBJ1-5; 7 positions agree with TRBD1. The CDR3 is 16 amino acids. Germline CDR1 is MNHNY and CDR2 is SVGAGI (reference sequence). The junction had 8 bases not matched to a gene; V was cut back by 0 bases and J by 6 bases. DNA of the CDR3: TGTGCCAGCAGTTACTCCGACAGGGAAGTTCGTCAGCCCCAGCATTTT. Protein sequence: CASSYSDREVRQPQHF.

The chain employs TRBV28 and TRBJ1-5; no reliable D call. Germline V gene lookup returns CDR1 MDHEN and CDR2 SYDVKM. Trimming pared 8 bases from V and 2 bases from J, leaving 16 bases between. This CDR3 has 15 amino acids. CDR3 sequence reads: CASSVQGSGNQPQHF. CDR3 nucleotides: TGTGCCAGCTCCGTCCAAGGGTCCGGCAATCAGCCCCAGCATTTT.

This chain joins TRBV18 and TRBJ2-7, with a possible D match to TRBD1 (5 bases). The CDR3 has 16 amino acids. Trimming took 2 bases from V and 0 from J, leaving 14 bases between them. Germline CDR1 is KGHSH and CDR2 is LQKENI. CDR3: CASSPSDSKSSYEQYF. CDR3 nucleotide sequence: TGTGCCAGCTCACCATCTGACAGCAAAAGCTCCTACGAGCAGTACTTC.

CDR3 in DNA: TGTGCCAGCAGCCTGGGACCGCATCCCGGGCAGACCCAGTACTTC. This encodes CASSLGPHPGQTQYF. V is TRBV7-8 and J is TRBJ2-5; D assignment may be TRBD1 or TRBD2 (5 bases each). Per germline, CDR1 SGHVS and CDR2 FQNEAQ. The CDR3 totals 15 residues. V lost 5 bases to trimming and J lost 6 bases, with 19 bases between them.

J is TRBJ1-3 and V is TRBV19, with TRBD1 as a possible D gene (6 bases). V lost 5 bases to trimming and J lost 0 bases, with 11 bases between them. The CDR3 runs to 15 residues. The germline V gene has CDR1 LNHDA and CDR2 SQIVND (reference sequence). The CDR3: CASSLTGLSGNTIYF. The DNA for the CDR3 is TGTGCCAGTAGTCTGACAGGCCTCTCTGGAAACACCATATATTTT.

The chain is built from TRBV2 and TRBJ2-3; TRBD2 matches 9 bases. In germline, CDR1 is SNHLY, CDR2 FYNNEI. The V gene end was trimmed by 6 bases and the J gene end by 3 bases; junction bases not matched to a gene: 7. This CDR3 region has 15 residues. CDR3 residues: CASSLAGRGTDTQYF. In DNA, the CDR3 is TGTGCCAGCAGCCTAGCGGGAAGAGGTACAGATACGCAGTATTTT.